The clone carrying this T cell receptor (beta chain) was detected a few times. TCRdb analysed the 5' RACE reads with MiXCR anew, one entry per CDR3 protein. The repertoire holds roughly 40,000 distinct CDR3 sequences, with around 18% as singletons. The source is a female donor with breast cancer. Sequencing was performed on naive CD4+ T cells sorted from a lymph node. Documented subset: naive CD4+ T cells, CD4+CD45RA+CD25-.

The CDR3 DNA is TGTGCCAGCAGTACCGGGACGCAGTATTTT. Residues: CASSTGTQYF. This rearrangement joins TRBV28 to TRBJ2-3; the D is unclear. Germline CDR1 and CDR2: MDHEN and SYDVKM. The CDR3 has 10 residues. Trimming stripped 5 bases from V and 9 bases from J, with 6 bases between.